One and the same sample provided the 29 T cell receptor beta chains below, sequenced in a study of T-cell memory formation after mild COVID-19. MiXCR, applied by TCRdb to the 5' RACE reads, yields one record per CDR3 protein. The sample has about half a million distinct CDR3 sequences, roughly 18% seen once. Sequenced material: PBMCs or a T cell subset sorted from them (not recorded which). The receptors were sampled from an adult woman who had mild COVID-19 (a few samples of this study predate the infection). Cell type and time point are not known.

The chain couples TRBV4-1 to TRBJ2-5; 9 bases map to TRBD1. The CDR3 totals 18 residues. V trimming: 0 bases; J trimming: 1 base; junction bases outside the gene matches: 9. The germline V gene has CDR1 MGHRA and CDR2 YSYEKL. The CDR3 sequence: CASSQDRFGQGTQETQYF. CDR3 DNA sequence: TGCGCCAGCAGCCAAGACCGTTTCGGACAGGGGACCCAAGAGACCCAGTACTTC.

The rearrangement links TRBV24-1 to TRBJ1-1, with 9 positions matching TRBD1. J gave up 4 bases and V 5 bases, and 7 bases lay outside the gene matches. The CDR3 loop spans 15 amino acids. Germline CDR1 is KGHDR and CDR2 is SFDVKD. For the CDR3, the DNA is TGTGCCACCAGTGGCATACAGGGGGCTCGCACTGAAGCTTTCTTT. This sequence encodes CATSGIQGARTEAFF.

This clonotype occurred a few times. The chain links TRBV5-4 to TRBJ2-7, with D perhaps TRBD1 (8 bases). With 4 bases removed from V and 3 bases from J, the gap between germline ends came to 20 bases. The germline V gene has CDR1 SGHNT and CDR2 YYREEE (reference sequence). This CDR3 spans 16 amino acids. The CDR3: CASSPADREGVYEQYF. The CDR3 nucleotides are TGTGCCAGCAGCCCTGCGGACAGGGAGGGGGTCTACGAGCAGTACTTC.

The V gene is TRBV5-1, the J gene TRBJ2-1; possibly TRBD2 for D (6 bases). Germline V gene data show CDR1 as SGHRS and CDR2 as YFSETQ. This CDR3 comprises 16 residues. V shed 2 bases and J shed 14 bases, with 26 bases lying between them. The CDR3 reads CASSFGTPSRAYEKFF. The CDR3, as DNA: TGCGCCAGCAGCTTCGGGACTCCGAGCCGGGCATATGAAAAGTTCTTC.

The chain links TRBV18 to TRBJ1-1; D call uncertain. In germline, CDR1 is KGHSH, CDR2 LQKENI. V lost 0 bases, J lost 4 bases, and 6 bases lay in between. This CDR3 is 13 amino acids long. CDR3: CASSPPVRTEAFF. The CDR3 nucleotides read TGTGCCAGCTCACCACCGGTTCGCACTGAAGCTTTCTTT.

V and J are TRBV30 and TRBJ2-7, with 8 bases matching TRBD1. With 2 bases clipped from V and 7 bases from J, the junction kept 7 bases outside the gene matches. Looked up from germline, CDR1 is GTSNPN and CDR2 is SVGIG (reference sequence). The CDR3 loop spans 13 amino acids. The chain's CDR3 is CAWSRQGLGEQYF. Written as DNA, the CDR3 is TGTGCCTGGAGTAGACAGGGGTTGGGTGAGCAGTACTTC.

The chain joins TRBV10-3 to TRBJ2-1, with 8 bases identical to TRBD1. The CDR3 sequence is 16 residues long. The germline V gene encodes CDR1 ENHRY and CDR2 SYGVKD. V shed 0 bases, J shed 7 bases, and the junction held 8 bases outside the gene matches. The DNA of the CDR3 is TGTGCCATCAGTGAGTCGGGAGACAGGGGCGGGAATGAGCAGTTCTTC. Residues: CAISESGDRGGNEQFF.

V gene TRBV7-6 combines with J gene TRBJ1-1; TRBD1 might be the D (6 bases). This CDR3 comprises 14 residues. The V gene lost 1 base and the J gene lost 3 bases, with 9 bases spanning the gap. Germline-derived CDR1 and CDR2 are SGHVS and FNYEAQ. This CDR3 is CASSLGRGDTEAFF. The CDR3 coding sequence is TGTGCCAGCAGCTTAGGCAGGGGTGACACTGAAGCTTTCTTT.

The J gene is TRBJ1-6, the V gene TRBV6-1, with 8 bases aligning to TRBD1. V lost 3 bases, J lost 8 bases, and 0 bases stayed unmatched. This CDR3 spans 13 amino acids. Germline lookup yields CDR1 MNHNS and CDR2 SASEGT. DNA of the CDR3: TGTGCCAGCAGTGAGACAGGGGATTCACCCCTCCACTTT. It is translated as CASSETGDSPLHF.

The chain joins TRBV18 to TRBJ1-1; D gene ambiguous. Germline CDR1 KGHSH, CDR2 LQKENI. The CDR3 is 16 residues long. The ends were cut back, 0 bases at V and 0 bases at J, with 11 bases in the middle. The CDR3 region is CASSPPGSLMNTEAFF. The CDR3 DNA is TGTGCCAGCTCACCACCAGGGTCGCTAATGAACACTGAAGCTTTCTTT.

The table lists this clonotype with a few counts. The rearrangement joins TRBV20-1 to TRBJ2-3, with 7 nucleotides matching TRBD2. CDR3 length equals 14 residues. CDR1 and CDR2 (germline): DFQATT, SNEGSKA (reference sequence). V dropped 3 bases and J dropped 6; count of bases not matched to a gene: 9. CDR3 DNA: TGCAGTGCTAGGAGGACTAGGGGCCAGGATACGCAGTATTTT. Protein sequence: CSARRTRGQDTQYF.

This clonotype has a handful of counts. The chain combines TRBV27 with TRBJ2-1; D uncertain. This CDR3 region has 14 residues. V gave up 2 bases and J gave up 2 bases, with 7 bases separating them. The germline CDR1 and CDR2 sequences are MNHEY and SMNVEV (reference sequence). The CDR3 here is CASSLRSPYNEQFF. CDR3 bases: TGTGCCAGCAGTTTAAGGAGTCCCTACAATGAGCAGTTCTTC.

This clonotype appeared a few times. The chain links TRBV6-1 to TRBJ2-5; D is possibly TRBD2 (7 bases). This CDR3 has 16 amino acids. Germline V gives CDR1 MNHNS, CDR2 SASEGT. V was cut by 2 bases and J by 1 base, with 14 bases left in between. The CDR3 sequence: CASSEWKGGSQETQYF. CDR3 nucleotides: TGTGCCAGCAGTGAATGGAAGGGGGGGTCCCAAGAGACCCAGTACTTC.

The CDR3 protein is CASSFSRTYEQYF. The CDR3 nucleotides read TGTGCCAGCAGTTTTAGCCGAACCTACGAGCAGTACTTC. The V and J genes are TRBV12-3 or TRBV12-4 and TRBJ2-7; D not resolved. The V end was cut by 3 bases, the J end by 2 bases, with 8 bases between. The CDR3 runs to 13 residues.

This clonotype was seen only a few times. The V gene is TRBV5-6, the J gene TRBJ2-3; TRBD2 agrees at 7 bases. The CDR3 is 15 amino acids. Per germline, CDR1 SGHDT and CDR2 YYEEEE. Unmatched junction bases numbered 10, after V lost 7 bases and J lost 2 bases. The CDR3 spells CASFWRGSSTDTQYF. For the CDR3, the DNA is TGTGCCAGCTTTTGGCGGGGGTCGTCCACAGATACGCAGTATTTT.

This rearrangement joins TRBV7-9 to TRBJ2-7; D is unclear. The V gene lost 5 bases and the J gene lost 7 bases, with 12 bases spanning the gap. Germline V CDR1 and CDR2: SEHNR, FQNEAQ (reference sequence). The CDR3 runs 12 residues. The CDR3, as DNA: TGTGCCAGCAGCCTCGGCCATTCGGAGCAGTACTTC. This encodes CASSLGHSEQYF.

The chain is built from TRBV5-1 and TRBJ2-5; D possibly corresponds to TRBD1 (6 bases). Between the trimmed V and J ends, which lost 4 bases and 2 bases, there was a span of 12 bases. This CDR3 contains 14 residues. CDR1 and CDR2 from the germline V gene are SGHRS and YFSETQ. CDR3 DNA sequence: TGCGCCAGCAGCAAGGGGACAAGTCAAGAGACCCAGTACTTC. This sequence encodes CASSKGTSQETQYF. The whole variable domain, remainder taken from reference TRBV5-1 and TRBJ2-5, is KAGVTQTPRYLIKTRGQQVTLSCSPISGHRSVSWYQQTPGQGLQFLFEYFSETQRNKGNFPGRFSGRQFSNSRSEMNVSTLELGDSALYLCASSKGTSQETQYFGPGTRLLVL.

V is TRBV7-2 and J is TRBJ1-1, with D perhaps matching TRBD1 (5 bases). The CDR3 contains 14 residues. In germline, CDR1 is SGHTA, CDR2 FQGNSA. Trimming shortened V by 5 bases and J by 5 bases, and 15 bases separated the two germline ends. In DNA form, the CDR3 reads TGTGCCAGCAGCCCAGCACAGGCGAGGACTGAAGCTTTCTTT. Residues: CASSPAQARTEAFF.

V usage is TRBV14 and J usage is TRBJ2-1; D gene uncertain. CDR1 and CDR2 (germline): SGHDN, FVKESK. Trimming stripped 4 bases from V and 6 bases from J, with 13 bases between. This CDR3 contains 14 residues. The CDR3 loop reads CASSRSLGFNEQFF. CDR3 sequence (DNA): TGTGCCAGCAGCCGCAGCTTGGGGTTCAATGAGCAGTTCTTC.

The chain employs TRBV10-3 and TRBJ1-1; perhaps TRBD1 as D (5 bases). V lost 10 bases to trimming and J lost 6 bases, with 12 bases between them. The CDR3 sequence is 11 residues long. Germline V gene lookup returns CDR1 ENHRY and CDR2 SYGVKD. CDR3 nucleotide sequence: TGTGCCACCACTGGGGGTTCTGAAGCTTTCTTT. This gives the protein CATTGGSEAFF.

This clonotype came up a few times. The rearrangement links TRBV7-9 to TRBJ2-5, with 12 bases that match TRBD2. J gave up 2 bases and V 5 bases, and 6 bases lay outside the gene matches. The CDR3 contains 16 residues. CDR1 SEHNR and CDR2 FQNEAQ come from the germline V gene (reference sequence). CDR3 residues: CASSPRTSGVQETQYF. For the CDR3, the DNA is TGTGCCAGCAGCCCTAGGACTAGCGGGGTACAAGAGACCCAGTACTTC.

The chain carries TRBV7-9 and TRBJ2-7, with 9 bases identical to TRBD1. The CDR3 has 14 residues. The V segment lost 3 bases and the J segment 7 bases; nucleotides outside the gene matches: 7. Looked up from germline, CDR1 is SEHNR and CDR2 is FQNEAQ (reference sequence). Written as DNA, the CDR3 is TGTGCCAGCAGCTTCACGGACAGGGGAGAGGAGCAGTACTTC. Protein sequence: CASSFTDRGEEQYF.

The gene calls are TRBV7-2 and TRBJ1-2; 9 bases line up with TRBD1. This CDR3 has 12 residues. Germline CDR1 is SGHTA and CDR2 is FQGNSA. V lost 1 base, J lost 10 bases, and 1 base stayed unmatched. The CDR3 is CASSLGTGAYTF. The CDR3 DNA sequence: TGTGCCAGCAGCTTAGGGACAGGGGCCTACACCTTC.

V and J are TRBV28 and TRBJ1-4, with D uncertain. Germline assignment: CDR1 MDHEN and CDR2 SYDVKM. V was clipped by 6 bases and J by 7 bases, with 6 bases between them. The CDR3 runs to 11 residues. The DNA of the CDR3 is TGTGCCAGCAGACAGAGTGAAAAACTGTTTTTT. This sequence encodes CASRQSEKLFF.

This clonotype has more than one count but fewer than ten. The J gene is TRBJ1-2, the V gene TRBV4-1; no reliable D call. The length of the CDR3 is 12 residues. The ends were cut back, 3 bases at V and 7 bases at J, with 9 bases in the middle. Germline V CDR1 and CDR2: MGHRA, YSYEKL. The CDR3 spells CASSQSGFGYTF. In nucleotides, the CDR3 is TGCGCCAGCAGCCAGTCTGGGTTTGGCTACACCTTC.

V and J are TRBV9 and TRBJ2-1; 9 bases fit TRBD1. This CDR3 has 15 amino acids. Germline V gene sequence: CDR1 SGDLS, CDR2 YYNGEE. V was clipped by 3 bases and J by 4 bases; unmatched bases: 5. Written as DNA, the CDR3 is TGTGCCAGCAGCGAACGGGACAGGGAGTACAATGAGCAGTTCTTC. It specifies CASSERDREYNEQFF.

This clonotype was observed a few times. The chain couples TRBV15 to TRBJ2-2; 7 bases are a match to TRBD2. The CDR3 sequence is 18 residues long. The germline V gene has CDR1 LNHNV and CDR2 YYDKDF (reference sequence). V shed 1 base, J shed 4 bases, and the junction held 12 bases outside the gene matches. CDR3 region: CATSRGLRKREPTGELFF. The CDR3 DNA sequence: TGTGCCACCAGCAGAGGATTGCGGAAGCGGGAACCCACCGGGGAGCTGTTTTTT.

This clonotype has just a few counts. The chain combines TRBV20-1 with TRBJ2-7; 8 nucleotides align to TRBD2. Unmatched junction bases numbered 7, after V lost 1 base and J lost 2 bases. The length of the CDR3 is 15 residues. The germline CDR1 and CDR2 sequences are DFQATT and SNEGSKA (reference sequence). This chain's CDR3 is CSARGREDQTYEQYF. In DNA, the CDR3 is TGCAGTGCTAGAGGGCGGGAGGACCAAACCTACGAGCAGTACTTC.

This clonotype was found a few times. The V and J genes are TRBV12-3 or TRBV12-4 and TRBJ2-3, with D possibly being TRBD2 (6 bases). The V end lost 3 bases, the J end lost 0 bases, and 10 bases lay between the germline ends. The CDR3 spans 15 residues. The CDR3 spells CASSFGEVSTDTQYF. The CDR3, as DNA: TGTGCCAGCAGTTTTGGGGAGGTCAGCACAGATACGCAGTATTTT.